A selection of T cell receptor beta chains follows, all from one sample in a study of blood T cell repertoires in COVID-19. Sequencing used immunoSEQ multiplex PCR; TCRdb keeps in-frame clones, though not all of them. The data hold around 190,000 clones, with nearly 90% observed a single time. Sequencing was carried out using peripheral blood. The receptors shown here come from a man between 18 and 29 years old who had recovered from COVID-19. Each CDR3 is given with its conserved first and last residue. The D gene is left open where the match is weak. Clone size is given for some rows only: seen once, a few or many times, or a class if the clone is expanded.

CDR3 DNA	CDR3 protein	J gene	clone size	D gene	V gene
TGTGCCAGCAGCCCAGTGGGGACAGGGGTAAATGAAAAACTGTTTTTT	CASSPVGTGVNEKLFF	TRBJ1-4	once	TRBD1	TRBV7-9
TGTGCCACCAGTGACCCTAGCGGGAGTGCGAATGAGCAGTTCTTC	CATSDPSGSANEQFF	TRBJ2-1	-	TRBD2	TRBV24-1
TGTGCCAGCAGCTTAGATGGGAGGCCCCAGCATTTT	CASSLDGRPQHF	TRBJ1-5	-	-	TRBV7-2
TGTGCCAGCAGCCCCGGACTAGCGGACTACAATGAGCAGTTCTTC	CASSPGLADYNEQFF	TRBJ2-1	-	TRBD2	TRBV11-2
TGCGCCAGCAGGAGAGGGGGACTAGAGTACAATGAGCAGTTCTTC	CASRRGGLEYNEQFF	TRBJ2-1	-	TRBD2	TRBV4-1
TGTGCCAGCAGCCGTACGAGGTCTGAAGCTTTCTTT	CASSRTRSEAFF	TRBJ1-1	-	-	TRBV6-5
TGTGCCAGCAGCTCAGTAGCGGGGGTGGCCTACGAGCAGTACTTC	CASSSVAGVAYEQYF	TRBJ2-7	-	TRBD2	TRBV7-9
TGTGCCAGCAGCTTCAAAGATACGCAGTATTTT	CASSFKDTQYF	TRBJ2-3	-	-	TRBV5-6
TGTGCCAGCAGTTTACAAAGGAACAGGGGGAGCTCCTATAATTCACCCCTCCACTTT	CASSLQRNRGSSYNSPLHF	TRBJ1-6	-	TRBD1	TRBV27
TGTGCCAGCAGTTCACGGGATGACGGGGGCTACACCTTC	CASSSRDDGGYTF	TRBJ1-2	-	-	TRBV28
TGTGCCAGTAGTTCCCGGACTAGCGGACAAGAGACCCAGTACTTC	CASSSRTSGQETQYF	TRBJ2-5	-	TRBD2	TRBV19
TGTGCCAGCAGGCCATGGACAGGGATGGACACTGAAGCTTTCTTT	CASRPWTGMDTEAFF	TRBJ1-1	-	TRBD1	TRBV6-5
TGCGCCAGCAGCCAAGATTTATACACTGAAGCTTTCTTT	CASSQDLYTEAFF	TRBJ1-1	-	-	TRBV4-3
TGTGCCACCAGCAGAGTCCGGGGCACAGATACGCAGTATTTT	CATSRVRGTDTQYF	TRBJ2-3	-	-	TRBV15
TGTGCCAGCAGTTACAGGGGAGGCGGGGGCACAGATACGCAGTATTTT	CASSYRGGGGTDTQYF	TRBJ2-3	-	-	TRBV6-2/TRBV6-3
TGCGCCAGCAGCCAAGAAACGTCCCCACCCCCTACCTTGAACACTGAAGCTTTCTTT	CASSQETSPPPTLNTEAFF	TRBJ1-1	-	-	TRBV4-3
TGCGCCAGCAGCTCCCAACAGGCGCCCGACACTGAAGCTTTCTTT	CASSSQQAPDTEAFF	TRBJ1-1	-	-	TRBV5-1
TGCGCCAGCAGATCAGCTGGCAGGCCCCCCTACGAGCAGTACTTC	CASRSAGRPPYEQYF	TRBJ2-7	-	-	TRBV23-1
TGTGCCAGCAGCCCAGGACAGGGCGCAGATACGCAGTATTTT	CASSPGQGADTQYF	TRBJ2-3	-	TRBD1	TRBV9
TGTGCCAGCAGCTTAGGGCAGATGAACACTGAAGCTTTCTTT	CASSLGQMNTEAFF	TRBJ1-1	-	-	TRBV7-8
TGTGCCAGCAGCCAAGATAGCGGGACGCCGACAGATACGCAGTATTTT	CASSQDSGTPTDTQYF	TRBJ2-3	-	TRBD2	TRBV3-1/TRBV3-2
TGTGCCAGCAGCACATCCACGAGGGAGGGGTCCGAGGGGCGCTCTGGAAACACCATATATTTT	CASSTSTREGSEGRSGNTIYF	TRBJ1-3	-	-	TRBV13